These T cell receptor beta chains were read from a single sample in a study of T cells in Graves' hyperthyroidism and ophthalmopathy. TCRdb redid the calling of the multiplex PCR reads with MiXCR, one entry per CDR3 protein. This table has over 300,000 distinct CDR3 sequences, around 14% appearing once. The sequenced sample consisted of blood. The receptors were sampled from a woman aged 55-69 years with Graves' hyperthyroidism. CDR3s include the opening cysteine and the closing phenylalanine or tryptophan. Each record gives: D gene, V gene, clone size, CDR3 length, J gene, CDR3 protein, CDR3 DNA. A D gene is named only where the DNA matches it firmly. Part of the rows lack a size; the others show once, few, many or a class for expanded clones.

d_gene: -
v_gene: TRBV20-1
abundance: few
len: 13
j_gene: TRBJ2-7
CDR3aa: CSARDQGGPEQYF
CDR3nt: TGCAGTGCTAGAGATCAGGGCGGGCCCGAGCAGTACTTC

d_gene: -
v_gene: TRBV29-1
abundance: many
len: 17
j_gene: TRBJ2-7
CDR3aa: CSVGQGEGVAGAYEQYF
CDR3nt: TGCAGCGTGGGACAGGGAGAAGGGGTAGCGGGGGCCTACGAGCAGTACTTC

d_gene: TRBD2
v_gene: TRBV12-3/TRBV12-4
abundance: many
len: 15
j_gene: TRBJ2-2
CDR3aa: CASSLTAGDPGELFF
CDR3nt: TGTGCCAGCAGTTTGACGGCGGGGGACCCCGGGGAGCTGTTTTTT

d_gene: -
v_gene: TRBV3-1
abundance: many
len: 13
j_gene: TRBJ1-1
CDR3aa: CASSHGVNTEAFF
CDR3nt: TGTGCCAGCAGCCACGGGGTGAACACTGAAGCTTTCTTT

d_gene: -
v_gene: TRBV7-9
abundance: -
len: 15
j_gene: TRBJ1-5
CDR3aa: CASSLTGRSNQPQHF
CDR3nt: TGTGCCAGCAGCTTAACAGGGCGCAGCAATCAGCCCCAGCATTTT

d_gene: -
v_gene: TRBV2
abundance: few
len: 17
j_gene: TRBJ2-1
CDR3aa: CASSGDPDRAGDNEQFF
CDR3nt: TGTGCCAGCAGCGGGGACCCAGACAGGGCGGGGGACAATGAGCAGTTCTTC

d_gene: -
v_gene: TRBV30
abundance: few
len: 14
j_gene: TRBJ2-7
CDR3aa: CAWTPGRRSFEQYF
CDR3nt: TGTGCCTGGACCCCGGGACGGAGATCTTTCGAGCAGTACTTC

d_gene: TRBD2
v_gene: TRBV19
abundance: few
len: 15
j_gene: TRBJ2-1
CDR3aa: CASRLWGGGSNEQFF
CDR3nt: TGTGCCAGTAGGCTCTGGGGGGGGGGGAGCAATGAGCAGTTCTTC

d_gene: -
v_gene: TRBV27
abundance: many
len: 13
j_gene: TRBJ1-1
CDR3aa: CASRWDTNTEAFF
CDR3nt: TGTGCCAGCAGATGGGACACCAACACTGAAGCTTTCTTT

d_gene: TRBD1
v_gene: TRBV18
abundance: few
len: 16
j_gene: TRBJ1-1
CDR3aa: CASSPTLDRVNTEAFF
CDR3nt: TGTGCCAGCTCACCAACCTTGGACAGGGTGAACACTGAAGCTTTCTTT

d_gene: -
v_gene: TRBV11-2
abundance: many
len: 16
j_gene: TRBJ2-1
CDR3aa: CASSLEGGTTYNEQFF
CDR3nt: TGTGCCAGCAGCTTAGAGGGCGGGACGACCTACAATGAGCAGTTCTTC

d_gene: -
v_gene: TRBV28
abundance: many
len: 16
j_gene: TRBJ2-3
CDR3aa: CASSLRGPFNPDTQYF
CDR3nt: TGTGCCAGCAGTTTAAGGGGACCCTTCAATCCAGATACGCAGTATTTT

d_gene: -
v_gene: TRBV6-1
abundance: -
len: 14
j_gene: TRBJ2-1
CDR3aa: CASSEALALYEQFF
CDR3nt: TGTGCCAGCAGTGAAGCGCTAGCTCTCTATGAGCAGTTCTTC

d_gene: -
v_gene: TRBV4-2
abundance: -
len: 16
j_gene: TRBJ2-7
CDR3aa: CASSQDLTTSSYEQYF
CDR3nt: TGTGCCAGCAGCCAAGATCTTACAACTAGCAGCTACGAGCAGTACTTC

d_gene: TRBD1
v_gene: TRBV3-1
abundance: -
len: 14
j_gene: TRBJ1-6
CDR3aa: CASSPGQLNSPLHF
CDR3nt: TGTGCCAGCAGCCCGGGACAGCTTAATTCACCCCTCCACTTT

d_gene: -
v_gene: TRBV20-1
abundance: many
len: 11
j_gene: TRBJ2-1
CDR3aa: CSASGWDEQFF
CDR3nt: TGCAGTGCTTCCGGGTGGGATGAGCAGTTCTTC

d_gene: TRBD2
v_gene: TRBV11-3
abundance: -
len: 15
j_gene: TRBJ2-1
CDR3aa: CASSKGSGIPNEQFF
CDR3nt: TGTGCCAGCTCTAAAGGTAGCGGGATTCCCAATGAGCAGTTCTTC

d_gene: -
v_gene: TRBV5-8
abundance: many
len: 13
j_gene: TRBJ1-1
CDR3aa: CASSTVGDTEAFF
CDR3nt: TGTGCCAGCAGCACTGTCGGGGACACTGAAGCTTTCTTT

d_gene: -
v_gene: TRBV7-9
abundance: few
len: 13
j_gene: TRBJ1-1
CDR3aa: CASSPTLNAEAFF
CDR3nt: TGTGCCAGCAGCCCCACACTGAACGCTGAAGCTTTCTTT

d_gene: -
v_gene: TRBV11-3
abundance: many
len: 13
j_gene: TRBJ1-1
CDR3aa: CASSSFGNTEAFF
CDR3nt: TGTGCCAGCAGCTCCTTTGGGAACACTGAAGCTTTCTTT

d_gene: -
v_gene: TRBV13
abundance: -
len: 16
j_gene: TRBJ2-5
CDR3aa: CASSLGPRDNQETQYF
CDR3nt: TGTGCCAGCAGCTTGGGCCCCCGGGACAACCAAGAGACCCAGTACTTC

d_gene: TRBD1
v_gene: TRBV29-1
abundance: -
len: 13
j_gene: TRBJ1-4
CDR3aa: CSAQGAPFEKLFF
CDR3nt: TGCAGCGCACAGGGGGCGCCTTTTGAAAAACTGTTTTTT

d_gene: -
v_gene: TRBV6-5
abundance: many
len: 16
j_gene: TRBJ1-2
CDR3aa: CASNKQVPPSNYGYTF
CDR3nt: TGTGCCAGCAATAAACAGGTTCCCCCCTCTAACTATGGCTACACCTTC

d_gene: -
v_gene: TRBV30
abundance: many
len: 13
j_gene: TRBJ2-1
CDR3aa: CAWSRAFYNEQFF
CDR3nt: TGTGCCTGGAGTCGGGCTTTCTACAATGAGCAGTTCTTC

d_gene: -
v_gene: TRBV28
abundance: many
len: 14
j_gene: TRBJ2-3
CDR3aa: CASSRGLAVDTQYF
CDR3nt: TGTGCCAGCAGCCGGGGCCTAGCAGTCGATACGCAGTATTTT

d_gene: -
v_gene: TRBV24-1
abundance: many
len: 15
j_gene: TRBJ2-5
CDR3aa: CATSAFDGGQETQYF
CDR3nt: TGTGCCACCAGTGCCTTCGACGGGGGCCAAGAGACCCAGTACTTC

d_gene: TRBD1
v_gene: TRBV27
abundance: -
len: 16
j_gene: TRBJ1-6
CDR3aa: CASSLSGRGLNSPLHF
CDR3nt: TGTGCCAGCAGTTTATCGGGCAGGGGGCTTAATTCACCCCTCCACTTT

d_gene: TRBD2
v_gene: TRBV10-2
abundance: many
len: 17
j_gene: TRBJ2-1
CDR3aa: CASSESGLAGGADEQFF
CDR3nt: TGCGCCAGCAGTGAGTCTGGACTAGCGGGAGGGGCGGATGAGCAGTTCTTC

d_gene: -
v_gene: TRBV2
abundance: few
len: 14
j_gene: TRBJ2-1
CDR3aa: CASSGWLAYNEQFF
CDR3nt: TGTGCCAGCAGTGGCTGGCTAGCTTACAATGAGCAGTTCTTC

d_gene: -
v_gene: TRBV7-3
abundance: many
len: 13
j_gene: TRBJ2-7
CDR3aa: CASSLGPTLEQYF
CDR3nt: TGTGCCAGCAGCTTAGGGCCAACCCTGGAGCAGTACTTC

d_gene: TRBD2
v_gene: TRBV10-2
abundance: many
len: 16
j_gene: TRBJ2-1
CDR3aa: CASRRRLAGGNNEQFF
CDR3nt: TGCGCCAGCCGCCGACGTCTGGCGGGAGGAAACAATGAGCAGTTCTTC

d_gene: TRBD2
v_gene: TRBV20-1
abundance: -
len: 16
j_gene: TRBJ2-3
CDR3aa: CSADLAGEDVTDTQYF
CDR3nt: TGCAGTGCTGATCTAGCGGGAGAGGATGTCACAGATACGCAGTATTTT

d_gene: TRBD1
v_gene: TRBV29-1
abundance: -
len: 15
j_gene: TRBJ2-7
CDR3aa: CSADLDYRGHYEQYF
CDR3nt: TGCAGCGCTGACCTCGATTACAGGGGGCATTACGAGCAGTACTTC

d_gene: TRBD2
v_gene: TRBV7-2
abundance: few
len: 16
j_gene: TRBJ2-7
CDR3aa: CASSSQRLAGGLEQYF
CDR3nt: TGTGCCAGCAGCTCACAAAGACTAGCGGGAGGGCTCGAGCAGTACTTC

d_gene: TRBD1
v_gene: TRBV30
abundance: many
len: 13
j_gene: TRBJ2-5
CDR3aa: CAWSAGQQETQYF
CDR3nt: TGTGCCTGGAGTGCGGGACAGCAAGAGACCCAGTACTTC

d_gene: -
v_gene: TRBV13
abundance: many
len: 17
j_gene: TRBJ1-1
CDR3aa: CASNLVGGTFMNTEAFF
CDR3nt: TGTGCCAGCAACTTAGTTGGCGGCACCTTCATGAACACTGAAGCTTTCTTT

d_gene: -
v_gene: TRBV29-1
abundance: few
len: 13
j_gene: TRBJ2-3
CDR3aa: CSVVAPGTDTQYF
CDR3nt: TGCAGCGTTGTAGCCCCAGGCACAGATACGCAGTATTTT

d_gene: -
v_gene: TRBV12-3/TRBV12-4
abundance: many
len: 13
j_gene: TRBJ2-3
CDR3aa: CASTRDFTDTQYF
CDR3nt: TGTGCCAGCACCCGGGACTTCACAGATACGCAGTATTTT

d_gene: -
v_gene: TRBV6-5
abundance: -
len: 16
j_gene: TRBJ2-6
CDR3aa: CASSYPRGDGANVLTF
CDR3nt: TGTGCCAGCAGTTACCCACGCGGCGATGGGGCCAACGTCCTGACTTTC

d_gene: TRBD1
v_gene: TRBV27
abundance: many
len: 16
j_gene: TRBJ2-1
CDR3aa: CASSLAGTGMGGEQFF
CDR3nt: TGTGCCAGCAGTCTTGCCGGGACAGGAATGGGGGGTGAGCAGTTCTTC

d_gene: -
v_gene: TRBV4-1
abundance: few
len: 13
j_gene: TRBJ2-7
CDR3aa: CASSQGTSIEQYF
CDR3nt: TGCGCCAGCAGCCAAGGGACGTCGATCGAGCAGTACTTC

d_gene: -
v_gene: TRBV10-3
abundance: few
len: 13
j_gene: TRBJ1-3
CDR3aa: CAISAPNGNTIYF
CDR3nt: TGTGCCATCAGTGCCCCGAACGGAAACACCATATATTTT

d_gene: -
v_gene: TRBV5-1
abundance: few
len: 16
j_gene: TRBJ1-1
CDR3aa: CASSSGPVGGKTEAFF
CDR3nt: TGCGCCAGCAGCTCCGGACCAGTGGGGGGCAAAACTGAAGCTTTCTTT

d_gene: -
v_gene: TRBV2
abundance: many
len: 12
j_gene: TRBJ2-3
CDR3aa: CASSEYTDTQYF
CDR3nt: TGTGCCAGCAGTGAATACACAGATACGCAGTATTTT

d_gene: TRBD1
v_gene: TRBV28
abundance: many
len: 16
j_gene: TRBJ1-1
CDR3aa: CASSLTGGALYTEAFF
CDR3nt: TGTGCCAGCAGTTTGACAGGGGGCGCGTTATACACTGAAGCTTTCTTT

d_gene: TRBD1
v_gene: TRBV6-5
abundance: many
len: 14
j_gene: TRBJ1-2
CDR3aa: CASSYRDSNYGYTF
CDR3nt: TGTGCCAGCAGTTACCGGGACAGTAACTATGGCTACACCTTC

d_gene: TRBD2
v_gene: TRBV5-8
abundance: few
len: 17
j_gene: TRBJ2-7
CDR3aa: CASSLPESSGSFYEQYF
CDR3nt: TGTGCCAGCAGCTTGCCGGAATCTAGCGGGAGTTTCTACGAGCAGTACTTC

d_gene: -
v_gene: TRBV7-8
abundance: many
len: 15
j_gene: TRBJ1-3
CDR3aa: CASSLEGGSGNTIYF
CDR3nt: TGTGCCAGCAGCTTAGAGGGGGGCTCTGGAAACACCATATATTTT

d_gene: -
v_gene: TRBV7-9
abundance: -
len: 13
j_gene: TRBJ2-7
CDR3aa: CAISLPAAYEQYF
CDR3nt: TGTGCCATCAGCCTGCCAGCAGCCTACGAGCAGTACTTC

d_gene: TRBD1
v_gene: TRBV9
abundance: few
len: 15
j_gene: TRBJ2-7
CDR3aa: CASSVSPGTGDEQYF
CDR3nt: TGTGCCAGCAGCGTAAGTCCCGGGACAGGTGACGAGCAGTACTTC

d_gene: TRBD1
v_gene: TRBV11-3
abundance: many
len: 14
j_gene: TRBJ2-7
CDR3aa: CASSFRQGSYEQYF
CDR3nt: TGTGCCAGCAGCTTCCGACAGGGATCCTACGAGCAGTACTTC

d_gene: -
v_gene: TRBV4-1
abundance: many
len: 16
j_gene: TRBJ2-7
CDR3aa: CASSQIVGVGSYEQYF
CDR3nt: TGCGCCAGCAGCCAGATCGTGGGGGTTGGGTCCTACGAGCAGTACTTC